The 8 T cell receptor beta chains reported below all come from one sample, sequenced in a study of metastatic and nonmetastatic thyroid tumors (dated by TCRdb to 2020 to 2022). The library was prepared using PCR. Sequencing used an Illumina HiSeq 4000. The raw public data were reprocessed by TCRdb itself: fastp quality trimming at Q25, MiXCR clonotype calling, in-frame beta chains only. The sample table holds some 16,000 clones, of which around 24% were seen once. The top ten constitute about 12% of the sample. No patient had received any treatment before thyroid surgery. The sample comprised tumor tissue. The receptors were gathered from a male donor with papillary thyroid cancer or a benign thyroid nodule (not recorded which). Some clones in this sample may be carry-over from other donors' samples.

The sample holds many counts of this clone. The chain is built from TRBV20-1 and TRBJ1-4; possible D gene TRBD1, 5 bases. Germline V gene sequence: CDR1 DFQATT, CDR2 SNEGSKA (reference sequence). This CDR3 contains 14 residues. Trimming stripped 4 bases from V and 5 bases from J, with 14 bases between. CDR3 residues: CSATKDGGNEKLFF. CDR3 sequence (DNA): TGCAGTGCTACAAAGGACGGGGGAAATGAAAAACTGTTTTTT.

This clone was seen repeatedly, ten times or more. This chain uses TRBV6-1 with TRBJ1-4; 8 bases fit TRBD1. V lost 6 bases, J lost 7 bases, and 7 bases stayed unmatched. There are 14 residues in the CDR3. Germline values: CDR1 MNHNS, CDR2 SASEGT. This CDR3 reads CASRADRVFEKLFF. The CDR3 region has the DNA TGTGCCAGCAGAGCGGACAGGGTTTTTGAAAAACTGTTTTTT.

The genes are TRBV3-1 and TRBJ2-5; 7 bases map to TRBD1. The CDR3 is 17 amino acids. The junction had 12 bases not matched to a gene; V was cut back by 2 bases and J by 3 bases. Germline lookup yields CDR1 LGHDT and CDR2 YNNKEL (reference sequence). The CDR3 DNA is TGTGCCAGCAGCCAACCGTTGAGGGGGCGAGGAGAAGAGACCCAGTACTTC. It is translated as CASSQPLRGRGEETQYF.

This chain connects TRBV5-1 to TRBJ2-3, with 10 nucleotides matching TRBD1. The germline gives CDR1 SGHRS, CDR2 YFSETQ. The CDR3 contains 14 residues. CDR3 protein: CAITRDRGTDTQYF. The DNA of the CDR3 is TGCGCTATCACACGGGACAGGGGTACAGATACGCAGTATTTT.

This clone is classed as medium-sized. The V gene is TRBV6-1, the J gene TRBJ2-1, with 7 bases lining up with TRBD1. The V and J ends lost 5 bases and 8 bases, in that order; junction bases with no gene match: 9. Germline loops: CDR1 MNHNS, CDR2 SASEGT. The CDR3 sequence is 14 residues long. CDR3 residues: CASSPTGSFHEQFF. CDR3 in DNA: TGTGCCAGCAGTCCGACAGGGTCCTTCCATGAGCAGTTCTTC.

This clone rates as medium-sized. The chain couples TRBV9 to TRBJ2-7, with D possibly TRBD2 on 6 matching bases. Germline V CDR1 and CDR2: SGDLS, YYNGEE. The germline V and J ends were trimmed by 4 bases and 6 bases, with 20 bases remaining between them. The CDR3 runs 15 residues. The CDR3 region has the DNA TGTGCCAGCAGCCCAGAAGCTGGGAGGATCGGCGAGCAGTACTTC. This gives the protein CASSPEAGRIGEQYF.

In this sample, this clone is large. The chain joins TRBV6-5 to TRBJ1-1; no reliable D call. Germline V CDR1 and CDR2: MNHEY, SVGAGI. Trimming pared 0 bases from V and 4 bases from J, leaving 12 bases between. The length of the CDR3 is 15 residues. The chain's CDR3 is CASSYSGVGGTEAFF. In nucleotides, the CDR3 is TGTGCCAGCAGTTACTCCGGGGTGGGCGGCACTGAAGCTTTCTTT.

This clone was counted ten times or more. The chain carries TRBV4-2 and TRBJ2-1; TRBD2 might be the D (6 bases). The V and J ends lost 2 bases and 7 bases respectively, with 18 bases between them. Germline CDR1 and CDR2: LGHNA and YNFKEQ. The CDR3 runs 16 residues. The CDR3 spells CASSQRPGGAINEQFF. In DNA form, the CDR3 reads TGTGCCAGCAGCCAAAGGCCGGGCGGGGCCATTAATGAGCAGTTCTTC.